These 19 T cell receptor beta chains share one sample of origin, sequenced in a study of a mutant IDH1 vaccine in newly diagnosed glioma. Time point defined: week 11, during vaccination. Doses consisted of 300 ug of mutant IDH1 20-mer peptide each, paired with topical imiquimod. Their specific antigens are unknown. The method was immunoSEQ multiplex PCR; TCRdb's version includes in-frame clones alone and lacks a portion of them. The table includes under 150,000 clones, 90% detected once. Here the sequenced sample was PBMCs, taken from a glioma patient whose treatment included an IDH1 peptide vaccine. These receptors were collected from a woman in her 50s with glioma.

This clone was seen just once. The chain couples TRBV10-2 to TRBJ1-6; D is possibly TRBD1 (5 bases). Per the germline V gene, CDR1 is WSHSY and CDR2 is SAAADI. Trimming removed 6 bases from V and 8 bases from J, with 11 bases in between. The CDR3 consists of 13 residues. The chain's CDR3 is CASREQTDSPLHF. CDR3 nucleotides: TGCGCCAGCAGGGAGCAGACAGATTCACCCCTCCACTTT.

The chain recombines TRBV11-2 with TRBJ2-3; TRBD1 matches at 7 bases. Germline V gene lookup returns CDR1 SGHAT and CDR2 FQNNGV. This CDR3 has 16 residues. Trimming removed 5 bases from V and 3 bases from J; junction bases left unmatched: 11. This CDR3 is CASSPNPGQITDTQYF. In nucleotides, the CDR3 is TGTGCCAGCAGCCCCAACCCGGGACAGATTACAGATACGCAGTATTTT. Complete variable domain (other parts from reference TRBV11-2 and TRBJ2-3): EAGVAQSPRYKIIEKRQSVAFWCNPISGHATLYWYQQILGQGPKLLIQFQNNGVVDDSQLPKDRFSAERLKGVDSTLKIQPAKLEDSAVYLCASSPNPGQITDTQYFGPGTRLTVL.

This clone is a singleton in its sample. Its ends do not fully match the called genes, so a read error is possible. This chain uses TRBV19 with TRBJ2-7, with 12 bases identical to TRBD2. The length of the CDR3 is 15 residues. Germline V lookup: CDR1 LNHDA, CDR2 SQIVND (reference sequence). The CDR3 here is CASSIGLAGVLEQYF. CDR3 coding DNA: TGTGCCAGTAGTATAGGACTAGCGGGAGTATTGGAGCAGTATTTC. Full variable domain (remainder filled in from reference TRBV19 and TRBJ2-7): DGGITQSPKYLFRKEGQNVTLSCEQNLNHDAMYWYRQDPGQGLRLIYYSQIVNDFQKGDIAEGYSVSREKKESFPLTVTSAQKNPTAFYLCASSIGLAGVLEQYFGPGTRLTVT.

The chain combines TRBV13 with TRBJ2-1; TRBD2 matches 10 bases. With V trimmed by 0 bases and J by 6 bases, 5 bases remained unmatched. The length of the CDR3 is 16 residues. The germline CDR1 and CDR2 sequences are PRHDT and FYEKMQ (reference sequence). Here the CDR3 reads CASSLGLAGAINEQFF. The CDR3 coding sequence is TGTGCCAGCAGCTTAGGCCTAGCGGGAGCGATCAATGAGCAGTTCTTC. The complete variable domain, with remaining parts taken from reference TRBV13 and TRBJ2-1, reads AAGVIQSPRHLIKEKRETATLKCYPIPRHDTVYWYQQGPGQDPQFLISFYEKMQSDKGSIPDRFSAQQFSDYHSELNMSSLELGDSALYFCASSLGLAGAINEQFFGPGTRLTVL.

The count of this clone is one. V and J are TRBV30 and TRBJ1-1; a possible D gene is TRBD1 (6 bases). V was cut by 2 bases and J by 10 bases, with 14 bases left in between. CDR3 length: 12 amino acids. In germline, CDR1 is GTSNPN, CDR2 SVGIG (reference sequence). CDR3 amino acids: CAWSTQGLAAFF. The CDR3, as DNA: TGTGCCTGGAGTACCCAGGGGTTGGCAGCTTTCTTT.

The CDR3 DNA reads as TGTGCCAGCAGCCAAGTAGCAGTCGGCTCCTACGAGCAGTACTTC. Encoded protein: CASSQVAVGSYEQYF. The J gene is TRBJ2-7, the V gene TRBV4-2, with D uncertain. From germline, CDR1 is LGHNA and CDR2 YNFKEQ. The CDR3 covers 15 residues. Trimming took off 1 base at V and 0 bases at J, with 10 bases between the two ends.

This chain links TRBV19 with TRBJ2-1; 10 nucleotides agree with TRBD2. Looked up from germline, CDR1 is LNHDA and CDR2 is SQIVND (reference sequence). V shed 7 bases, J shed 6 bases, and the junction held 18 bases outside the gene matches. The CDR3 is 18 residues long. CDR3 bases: TGTGCCAGTATCCCTAGGGTCCCAAGCGGGAGGGCCCCCAATGAGCAGTTCTTC. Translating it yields CASIPRVPSGRAPNEQFF.

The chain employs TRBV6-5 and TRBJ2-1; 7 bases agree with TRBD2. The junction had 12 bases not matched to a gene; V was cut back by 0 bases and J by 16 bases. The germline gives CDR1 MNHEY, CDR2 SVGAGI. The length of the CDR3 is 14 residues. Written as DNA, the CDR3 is TGTGCCAGCAGTTACTCGTCCCCTAGCGGAGCCCTATTCTTC. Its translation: CASSYSSPSGALFF.

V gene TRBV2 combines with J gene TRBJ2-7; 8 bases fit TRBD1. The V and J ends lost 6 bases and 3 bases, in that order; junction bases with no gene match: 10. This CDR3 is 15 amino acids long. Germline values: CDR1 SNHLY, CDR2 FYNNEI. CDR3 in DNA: TGTGCCAGCAGGGTAACAGGGGGTGGATACTACGAGCAGTACTTC. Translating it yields CASRVTGGGYYEQYF.

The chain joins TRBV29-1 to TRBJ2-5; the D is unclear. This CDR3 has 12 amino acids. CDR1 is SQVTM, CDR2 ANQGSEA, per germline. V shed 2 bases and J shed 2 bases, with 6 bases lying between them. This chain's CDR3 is CSVEYSQETQYF. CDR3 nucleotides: TGCAGCGTTGAATACAGTCAAGAGACCCAGTACTTC.

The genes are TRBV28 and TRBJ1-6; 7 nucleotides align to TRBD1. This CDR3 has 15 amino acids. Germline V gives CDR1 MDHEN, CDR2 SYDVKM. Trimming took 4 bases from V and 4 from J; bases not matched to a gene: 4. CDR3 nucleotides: TGTGCCAGCAGTTACCAGGGGGATTATAATTCACCCCTCCACTTT. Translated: CASSYQGDYNSPLHF.

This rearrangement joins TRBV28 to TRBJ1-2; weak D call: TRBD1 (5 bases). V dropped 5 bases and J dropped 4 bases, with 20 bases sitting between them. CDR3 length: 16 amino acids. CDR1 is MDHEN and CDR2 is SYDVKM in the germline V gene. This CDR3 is CASSGEGLGQGYGYTF. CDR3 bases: TGTGCCAGCAGTGGTGAAGGGTTAGGGCAGGGCTATGGCTACACCTTC.

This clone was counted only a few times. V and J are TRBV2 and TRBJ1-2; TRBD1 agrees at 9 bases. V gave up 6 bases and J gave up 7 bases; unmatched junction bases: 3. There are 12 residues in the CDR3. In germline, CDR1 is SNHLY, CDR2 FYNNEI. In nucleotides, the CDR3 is TGTGCCAGCAGAGGGACAGGGAGTGGCTACACCTTC. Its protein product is CASRGTGSGYTF. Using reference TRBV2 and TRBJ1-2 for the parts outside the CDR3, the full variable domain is EPEVTQTPSHQVTQMGQEVILRCVPISNHLYFYWYRQILGQKVEFLVSFYNNEISEKSEIFDDQFSVERPDGSNFTLKIRSTKLEDSAMYFCASRGTGSGYTFGSGTRLTVV.

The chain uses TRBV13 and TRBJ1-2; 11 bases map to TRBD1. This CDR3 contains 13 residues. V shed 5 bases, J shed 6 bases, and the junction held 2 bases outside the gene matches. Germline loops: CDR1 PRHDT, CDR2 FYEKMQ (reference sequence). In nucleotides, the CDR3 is TGTGCCAGCAGCGAGGACAGGGGGCATGGCTACACCTTC. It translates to CASSEDRGHGYTF.

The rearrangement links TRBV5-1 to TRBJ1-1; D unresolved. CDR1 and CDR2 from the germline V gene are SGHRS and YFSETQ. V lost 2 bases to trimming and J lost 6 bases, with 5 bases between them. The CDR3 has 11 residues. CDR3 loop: CASSFGAEAFF. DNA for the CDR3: TGCGCCAGCAGCTTCGGGGCTGAAGCTTTCTTT.

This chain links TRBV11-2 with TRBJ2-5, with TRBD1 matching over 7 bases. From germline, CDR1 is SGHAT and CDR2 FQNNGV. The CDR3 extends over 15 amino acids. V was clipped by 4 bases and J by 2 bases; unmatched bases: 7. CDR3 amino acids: CASSSGTELQETQYF. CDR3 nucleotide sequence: TGTGCCAGCAGCTCAGGGACAGAATTACAAGAGACCCAGTACTTC.

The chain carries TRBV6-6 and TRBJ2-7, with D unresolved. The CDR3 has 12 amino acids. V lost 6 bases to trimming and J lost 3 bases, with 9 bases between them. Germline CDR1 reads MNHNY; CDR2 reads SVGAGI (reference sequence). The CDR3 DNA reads TGTGCCAGCAGACGCGGTTTCTACGAGCAGTACTTC. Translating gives CASRRGFYEQYF.

CDR3 loop: CASSLGGRTDTQYF. The CDR3 nucleotides read TGTGCCAGCAGCTTGGGTGGGCGCACAGATACGCAGTATTTT. The rearrangement joins TRBV7-3 to TRBJ2-3; no clear D gene. The CDR3 runs to 14 residues. The V and J ends lost 3 bases and 1 base respectively, with 8 bases between them. Germline CDR1 reads SGHTA; CDR2 reads FQGTGA.

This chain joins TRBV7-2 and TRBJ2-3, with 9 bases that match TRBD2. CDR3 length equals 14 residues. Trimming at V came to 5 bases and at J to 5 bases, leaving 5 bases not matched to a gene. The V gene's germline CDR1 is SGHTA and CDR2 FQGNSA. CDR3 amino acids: CASSRSGSVDTQYF. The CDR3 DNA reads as TGTGCCAGCAGCCGTAGCGGGAGCGTAGATACGCAGTATTTT.